The sequence of this T cell receptor beta chain was determined in a study of T-cell memory formation after mild COVID-19. Study outcomes and limitations: Memory sampled before infection contained some responding clones, suggesting cross-reactive memory joined. Specificity for SARS-CoV-2 was not confirmed among the second-wave clones peaking on day 37.

About this clonotype itself: The antigen is unknown.

The CDR3 runs 14 residues. V shed 5 bases, J shed 11 bases, and the junction held 14 bases outside the gene matches. Germline V gene data show CDR1 as SGHRS and CDR2 as YFSETQ. Amplification by 5'RACE using constant-segment primers produced TCR alpha and TCR beta cDNA libraries that carried sample barcodes and UMIs. TCRdb independently ran MiXCR on the 5' RACE reads; one entry per CDR3 protein. The sample has about 400,000 distinct CDR3 sequences; 24% are singletons. The receptor was isolated from an adult woman who had mild COVID-19 (a few samples of this study predate the infection). Cell type and time point are not known. Material for sequencing was PBMCs or a T cell subset sorted from them (not recorded which). The genes are TRBV5-1 and TRBJ1-1; TRBD1 matches 8 bases. The CDR3 spells CASRAVGQGIEAFF. For the CDR3, the DNA is TGCGCCAGCAGGGCAGTCGGACAGGGTATAGAGGCTTTCTTT.